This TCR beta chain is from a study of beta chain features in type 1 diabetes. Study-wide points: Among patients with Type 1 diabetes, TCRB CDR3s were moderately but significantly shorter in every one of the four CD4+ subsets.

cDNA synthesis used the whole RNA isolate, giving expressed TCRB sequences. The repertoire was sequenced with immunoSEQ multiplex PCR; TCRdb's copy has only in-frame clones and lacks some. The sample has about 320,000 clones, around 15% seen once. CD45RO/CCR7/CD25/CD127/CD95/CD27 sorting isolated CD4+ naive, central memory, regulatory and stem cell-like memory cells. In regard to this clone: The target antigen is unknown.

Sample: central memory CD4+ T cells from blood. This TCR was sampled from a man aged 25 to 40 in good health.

The CDR3 coding sequence is TGTGCCAGCAGCAGGGGACGAGGGGATAGAAATGAGCAGTTCTTC. Its translation: CASSRGRGDRNEQFF. V and J are TRBV5-4 and TRBJ2-1; D tentatively fits TRBD1 or TRBD2 (5 bases each). V shed 4 bases and J shed 7 bases, with 18 bases lying between them. The CDR3 loop spans 15 amino acids. CDR1 SGHNT and CDR2 YYREEE come from the germline V gene (reference sequence).